This T cell receptor beta chain was sequenced in a study of human T cells and chemical hapten exposure. Study-wide results and limits: The number of TCRs over 1 in 1000 frequency stayed unchanged after DPC. The study found that PT1 expanded TCR counts correlated positively with patch test score. Relative to control repertoires, expanded TCRs gave rise to significantly more large CDR3 similarity clusters.

Individual cDNA molecules each carried unique molecular identifiers attached by the library. TCRdb re-called the RACE reads through MiXCR, storing one row per CDR3 protein. The data contain some 180,000 distinct CDR3 sequences, around 23% of them seen just once; the ten biggest clones take up 2.5%. A few counts support this clonotype. What it binds is unknown. Specified time point: patch test 3, about 24 weeks after DPC sensitization. Treatment noted: therapeutic diphenylcyclopropenone sensitization with weekly scalp DPC. This CDR3 contains 14 residues. CDR1 SGHVS and CDR2 FQNEAQ come from the germline V gene. Between the trimmed V and J ends, which lost 5 bases and 9 bases, there was a span of 14 bases.

The sample here was whole blood, taken in connection with sensitization to the hapten diphenylcyclopropenone (DPC). The TCR sequence derives from a woman between 40 and 50 years old with alopecia areata. Some clones in this sample may be carry-over from other donors' samples. The chain has TRBV7-8 and TRBJ1-6; D call uncertain. The CDR3 sequence: CASSPHYSGSPLHF. CDR3 sequence (DNA): TGTGCCAGCAGCCCCCATTACTCCGGTTCACCCCTCCACTTT.